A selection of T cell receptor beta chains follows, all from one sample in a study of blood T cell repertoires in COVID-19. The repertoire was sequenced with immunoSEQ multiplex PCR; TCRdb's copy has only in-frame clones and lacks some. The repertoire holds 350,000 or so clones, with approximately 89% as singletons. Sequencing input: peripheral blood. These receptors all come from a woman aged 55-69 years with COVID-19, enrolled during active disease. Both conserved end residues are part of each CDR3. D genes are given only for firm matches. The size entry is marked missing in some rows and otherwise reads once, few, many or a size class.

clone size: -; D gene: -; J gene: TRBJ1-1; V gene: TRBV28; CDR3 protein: CASSLLGQNTEAFF; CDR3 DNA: TGTGCCAGCAGTTTATTGGGACAGAACACTGAAGCTTTCTTT
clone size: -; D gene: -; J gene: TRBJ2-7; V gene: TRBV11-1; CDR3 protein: CASTGSSYEQYF; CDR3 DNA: TGTGCCAGCACAGGGTCCTCCTACGAGCAGTACTTC
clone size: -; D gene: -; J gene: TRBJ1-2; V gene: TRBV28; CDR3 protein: CASSPLSSGPPYGYTF; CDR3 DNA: TGTGCCAGCAGTCCTCTTAGTTCGGGTCCTCCCTATGGCTACACCTTC
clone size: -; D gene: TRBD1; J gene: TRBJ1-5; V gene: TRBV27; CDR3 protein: CASSLVALGGQPQHF; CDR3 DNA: TGTGCCAGCAGTTTAGTAGCCTTAGGGGGCCAGCCCCAGCATTTT
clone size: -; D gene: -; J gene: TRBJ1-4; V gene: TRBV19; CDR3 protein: CASSMVTGGGTNEKLFF; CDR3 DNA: TGTGCCAGTAGTATGGTGACAGGAGGAGGAACTAATGAAAAACTGTTTTTT
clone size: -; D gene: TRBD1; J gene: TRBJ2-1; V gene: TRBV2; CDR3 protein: CASSQGAGYNEQFF; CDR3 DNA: TGTGCCAGCAGCCAGGGGGCCGGTTACAATGAGCAGTTCTTC
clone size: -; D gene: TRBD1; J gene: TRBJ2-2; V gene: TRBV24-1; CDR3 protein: CATSARTGPNTGELFF; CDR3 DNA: TGTGCCACCAGTGCCCGGACAGGACCAAACACCGGGGAGCTGTTTTTT
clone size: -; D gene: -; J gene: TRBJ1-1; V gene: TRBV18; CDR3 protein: CASSLGLDTEAFF; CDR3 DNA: TGTGCCAGCTCACTGGGACTGGACACTGAAGCTTTCTTT
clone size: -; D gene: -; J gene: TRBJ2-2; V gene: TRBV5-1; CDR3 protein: CASSLVGGLGTGELFF; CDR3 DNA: TGCGCCAGCAGCTTGGTTGGGGGCCTGGGCACCGGGGAGCTGTTTTTT
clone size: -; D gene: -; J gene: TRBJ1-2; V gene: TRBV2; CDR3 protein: CASRPVSPSGYTF; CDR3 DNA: TGTGCCAGCAGGCCCGTTAGCCCGTCGGGCTACACCTTC
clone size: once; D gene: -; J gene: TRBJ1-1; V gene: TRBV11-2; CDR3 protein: CASSFRPLGVNTEAFF; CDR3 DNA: TGTGCCAGCAGCTTCCGACCTTTAGGGGTGAACACTGAAGCTTTCTTT
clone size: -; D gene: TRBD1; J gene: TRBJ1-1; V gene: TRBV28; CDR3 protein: CASSAPGGGHTEAFF; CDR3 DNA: TGTGCCAGCAGTGCTCCAGGGGGCGGGCACACTGAAGCTTTCTTT
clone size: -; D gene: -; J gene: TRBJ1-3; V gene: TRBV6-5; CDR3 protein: CASSYVHGGRPNTIYF; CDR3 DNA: TGTGCCAGCAGTTACGTACACGGGGGTAGGCCAAACACCATATATTTT
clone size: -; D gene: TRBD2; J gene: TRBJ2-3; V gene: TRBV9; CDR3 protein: CASSVAPAGGQNTQYF; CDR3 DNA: TGTGCCAGCAGCGTAGCCCCAGCGGGGGGTCAGAATACGCAGTATTTT
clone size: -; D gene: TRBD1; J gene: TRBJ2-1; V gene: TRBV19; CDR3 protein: CASSTTGKGEQFF; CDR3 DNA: TGTGCCAGTAGTACGACAGGGAAGGGTGAGCAGTTCTTC
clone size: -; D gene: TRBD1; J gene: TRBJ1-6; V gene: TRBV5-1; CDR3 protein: CASSPGQGTPLHF; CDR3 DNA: TGCGCCAGCAGCCCTGGACAGGGGACACCCCTCCACTTT
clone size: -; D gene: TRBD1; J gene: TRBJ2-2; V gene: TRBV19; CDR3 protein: CASTPRGQGGPGELFF; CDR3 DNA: TGTGCCAGTACTCCACGGGGACAGGGAGGCCCCGGGGAGCTGTTTTTT
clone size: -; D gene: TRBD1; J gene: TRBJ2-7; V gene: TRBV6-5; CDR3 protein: CASTPGQGISYEQYF; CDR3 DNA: TGTGCCAGCACCCCGGGACAGGGGATTTCCTACGAGCAGTACTTC
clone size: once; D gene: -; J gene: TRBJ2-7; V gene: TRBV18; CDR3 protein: CASSNRSSYEQYF; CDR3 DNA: TGTGCCAGCTCAAACAGGAGCTCCTACGAGCAGTACTTC
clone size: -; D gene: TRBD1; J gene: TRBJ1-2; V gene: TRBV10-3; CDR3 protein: CAILGPGTDAIFNTSNYGYTF; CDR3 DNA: TGTGCCATCCTCGGGCCCGGGACAGACGCAATTTTCAACACGTCTAACTATGGCTACACCTTC
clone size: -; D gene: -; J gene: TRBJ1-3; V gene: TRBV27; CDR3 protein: CASSSTGRGVGNTIYF; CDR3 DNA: TGTGCCAGCAGTTCTACAGGGAGAGGGGTCGGAAACACCATATATTTT
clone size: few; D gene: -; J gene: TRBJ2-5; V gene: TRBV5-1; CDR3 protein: CASSLGTPGGTQYF; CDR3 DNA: TGCGCCAGCAGCTTGGGGACTCCCGGTGGGACCCAGTACTTC
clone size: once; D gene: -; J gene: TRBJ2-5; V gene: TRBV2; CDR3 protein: CASSVRGPETQYF; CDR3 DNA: TGTGCCAGCAGTGTGCGGGGGCCGGAGACCCAGTACTTC
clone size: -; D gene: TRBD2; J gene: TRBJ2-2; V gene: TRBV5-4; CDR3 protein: CASSLAHLGGGATGELFF; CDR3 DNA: TGTGCCAGCAGCTTGGCCCATCTTGGCGGGGGGGCCACCGGGGAGCTGTTTTTT
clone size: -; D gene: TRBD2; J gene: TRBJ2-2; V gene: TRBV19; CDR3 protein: CASSIRTGGSTGELFF; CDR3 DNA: TGTGCCAGTAGTATAAGAACGGGGGGGAGCACCGGGGAGCTGTTTTTT
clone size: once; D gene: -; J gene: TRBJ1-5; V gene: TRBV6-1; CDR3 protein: CASSEGAGRSNQPQHF; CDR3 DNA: TGTGCCAGCAGTGAAGGGGCGGGCAGATCCAATCAGCCCCAGCATTTT
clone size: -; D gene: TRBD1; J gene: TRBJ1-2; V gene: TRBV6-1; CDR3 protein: CASSAQGDYGYTF; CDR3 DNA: TGTGCCAGCAGCGCACAGGGGGACTATGGCTACACCTTC
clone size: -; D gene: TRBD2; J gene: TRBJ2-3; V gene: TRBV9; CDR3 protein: CASSGGLAGDLTDTQYF; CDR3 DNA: TGTGCCAGCAGCGGGGGACTAGCGGGGGACCTCACAGATACGCAGTATTTT
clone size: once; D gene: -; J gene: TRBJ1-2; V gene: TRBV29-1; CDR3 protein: CSVDFGAGENYGYTF; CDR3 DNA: TGCAGCGTTGATTTTGGGGCAGGTGAGAACTATGGCTACACCTTC
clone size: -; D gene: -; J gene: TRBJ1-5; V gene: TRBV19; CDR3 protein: CASQYSNQPQHF; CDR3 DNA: TGTGCCAGCCAGTATAGCAATCAGCCCCAGCATTTT
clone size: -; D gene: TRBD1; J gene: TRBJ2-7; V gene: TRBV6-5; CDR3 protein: CANQKGQGVGEQYF; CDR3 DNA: TGTGCCAACCAGAAGGGACAGGGGGTCGGCGAGCAGTACTTC
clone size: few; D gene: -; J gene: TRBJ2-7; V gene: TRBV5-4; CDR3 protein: CASSLARGTPYEQYF; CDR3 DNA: TGTGCCAGCAGCTTGGCCCGGGGGACTCCCTACGAGCAGTACTTC
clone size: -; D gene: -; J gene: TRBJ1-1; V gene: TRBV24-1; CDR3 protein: CATRAREAGPEAFF; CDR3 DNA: TGTGCCACCAGGGCCCGGGAAGCGGGGCCTGAAGCTTTCTTT
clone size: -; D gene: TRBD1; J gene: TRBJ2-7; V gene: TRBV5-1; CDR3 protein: CASSLDRGRDEQYF; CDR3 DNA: TGCGCCAGCAGCCTGGACAGGGGGCGAGACGAGCAGTACTTC
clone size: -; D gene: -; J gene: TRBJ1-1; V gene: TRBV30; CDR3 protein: CAWSVRGDTEAFF; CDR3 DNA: TGTGCCTGGAGTGTACGGGGGGACACTGAAGCTTTCTTT
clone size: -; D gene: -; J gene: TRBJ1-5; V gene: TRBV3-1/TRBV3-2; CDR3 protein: CASSQQGYQPQHF; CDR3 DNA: TGTGCCAGCAGCCAACAGGGTTATCAGCCCCAGCATTTT
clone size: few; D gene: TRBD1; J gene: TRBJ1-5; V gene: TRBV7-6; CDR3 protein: CASSLETGVDQPQHF; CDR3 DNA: TGTGCCAGCAGCTTAGAAACAGGGGTAGATCAGCCCCAGCATTTT
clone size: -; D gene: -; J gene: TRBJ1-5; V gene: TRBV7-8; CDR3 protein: CASTRGGGGTNQPQHF; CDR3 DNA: TGTGCCAGCACCCGAGGGGGGGGTGGGACTAATCAGCCCCAGCATTTT
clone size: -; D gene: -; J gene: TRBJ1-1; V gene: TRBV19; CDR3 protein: CASSAAGWLNTEAFF; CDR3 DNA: TGTGCCAGTAGTGCGGCAGGGTGGCTCAACACTGAAGCTTTCTTT
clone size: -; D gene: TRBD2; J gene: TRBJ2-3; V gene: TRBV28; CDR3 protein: CASKMTASGGRADTQYF; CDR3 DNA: TGTGCCAGCAAAATGACAGCTAGCGGGGGCCGGGCAGATACGCAGTATTTT
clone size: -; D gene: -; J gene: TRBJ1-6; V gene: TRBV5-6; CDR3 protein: CASSRSTGTYNSPLHF; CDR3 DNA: TGTGCCAGCAGCCGATCGACAGGTACCTATAATTCACCCCTCCACTTT
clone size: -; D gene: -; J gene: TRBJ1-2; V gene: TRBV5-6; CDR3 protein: CASSLDRKAGHRFRGYTF; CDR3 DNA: TGTGCCAGCAGCTTGGATAGAAAGGCCGGACATCGTTTTCGGGGCTACACCTTC
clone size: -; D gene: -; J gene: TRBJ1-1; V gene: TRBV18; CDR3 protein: CASSPGLAASNTEAFF; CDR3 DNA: TGTGCCAGCTCACCAGGTTTGGCCGCCTCGAACACTGAAGCTTTCTTT
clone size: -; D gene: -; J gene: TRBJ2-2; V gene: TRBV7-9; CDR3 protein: CASRYRADTGELFF; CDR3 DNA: TGTGCCAGCAGATACAGGGCGGACACCGGGGAGCTGTTTTTT
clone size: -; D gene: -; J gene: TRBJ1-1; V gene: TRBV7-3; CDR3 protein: CASSLNPPGTEAFF; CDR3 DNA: TGTGCCAGCAGCTTAAACCCCCCGGGCACTGAAGCTTTCTTT
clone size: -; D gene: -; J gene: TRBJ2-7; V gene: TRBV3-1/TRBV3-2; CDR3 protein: CASSPPRGQGYEQYF; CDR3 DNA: TGTGCCAGCAGCCCCCCTCGAGGCCAGGGCTACGAGCAGTACTTC
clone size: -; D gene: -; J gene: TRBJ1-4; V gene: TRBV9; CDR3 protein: CASGLIAPAIF; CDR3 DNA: TGTGCCAGCGGCCTTATCGCCCCAGCGATTTTT
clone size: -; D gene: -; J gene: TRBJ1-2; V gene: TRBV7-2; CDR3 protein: CASSLGFGGPVFYGYTF; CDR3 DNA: TGTGCCAGCAGCTTGGGTTTCGGGGGGCCAGTATTCTATGGCTACACCTTC
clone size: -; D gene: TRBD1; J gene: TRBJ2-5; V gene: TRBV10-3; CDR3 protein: CAISDPDREETQYF; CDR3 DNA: TGTGCCATCAGTGACCCTGACAGGGAAGAGACCCAGTACTTC
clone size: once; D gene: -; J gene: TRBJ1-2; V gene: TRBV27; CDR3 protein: CASRDRDMLYGYTF; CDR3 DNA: TGTGCCAGCAGAGATAGGGACATGCTCTATGGCTACACCTTC
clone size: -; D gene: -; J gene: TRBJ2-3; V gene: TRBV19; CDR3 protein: CASSTTTDTQYF; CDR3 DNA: TGTGCCAGTAGTACTACCACAGATACGCAGTATTTT
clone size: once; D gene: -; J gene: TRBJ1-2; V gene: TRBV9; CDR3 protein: CASSVAGSDYGYTF; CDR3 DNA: TGTGCCAGCAGCGTAGCAGGGTCGGACTATGGCTACACCTTC
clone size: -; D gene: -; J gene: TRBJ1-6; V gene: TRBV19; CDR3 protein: CASTMTEMNNSPLHF; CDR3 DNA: TGTGCCAGTACTATGACAGAGATGAATAATTCACCCCTCCACTTT
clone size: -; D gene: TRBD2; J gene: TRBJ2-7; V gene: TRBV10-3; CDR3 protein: CAITGGVGGSYEQYF; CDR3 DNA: TGTGCCATCACCGGAGGGGTCGGGGGGTCCTACGAGCAGTACTTC
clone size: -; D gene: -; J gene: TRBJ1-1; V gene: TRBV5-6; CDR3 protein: CASSFHEPQGKNTEAFF; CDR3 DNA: TGTGCCAGCAGCTTCCATGAACCACAGGGAAAAAACACTGAAGCTTTCTTT
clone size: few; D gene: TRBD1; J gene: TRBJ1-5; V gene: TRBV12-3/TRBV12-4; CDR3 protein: CASSSGGNQPQHF; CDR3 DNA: TGTGCCAGCAGTTCAGGGGGTAATCAGCCCCAGCATTTT
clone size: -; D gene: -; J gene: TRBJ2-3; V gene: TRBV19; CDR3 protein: CASSPPGGPTDTQYF; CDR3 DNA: TGTGCCAGTAGCCCCCCCGGGGGGCCCACAGATACGCAGTATTTT